The 10 T cell receptor beta chains below come from one sample, sequenced in a study of early stage breast cancer tumors. TCRdb keeps only in-frame clones here, not all; method: immunoSEQ multiplex PCR. The sample yields some 75,000 clones, approximately 79% seen once. Source material: blood. The receptors come from a person between 60 and 69 years old with breast cancer.

The rearrangement joins TRBV6-5 to TRBJ1-1; D is undetermined. Germline lookup yields CDR1 MNHEY and CDR2 SVGAGI. The ends were cut back, 6 bases at V and 2 bases at J, with 13 bases in the middle. This CDR3 region has 14 residues. CDR3 nucleotide sequence: TGTGCCAGCAGACTTAGTACAGTAAACACTGAAGCTTTCTTT. Residues: CASRLSTVNTEAFF.

The chain carries TRBV6-1 and TRBJ2-7, with no clear D. Per the germline V gene, CDR1 is MNHNS and CDR2 is SASEGT. The CDR3 contains 12 residues. V shed 6 bases and J shed 2 bases, with 8 bases lying between them. CDR3 amino acids: CASRAYTYEQYF. CDR3 sequence (DNA): TGTGCCAGCAGGGCCTATACCTACGAGCAGTACTTC.

The chain links TRBV19 to TRBJ2-3; 7 nucleotides agree with TRBD1. V lost 4 bases, J lost 0 bases, and 4 bases stayed unmatched. CDR1 and CDR2 from the germline V gene are LNHDA and SQIVND (reference sequence). The CDR3 consists of 15 residues. CDR3 protein: CASSSPGQSTDTQYF. Written as DNA, the CDR3 is TGTGCCAGTAGTAGTCCGGGACAGAGCACAGATACGCAGTATTTT.

The chain combines TRBV19 with TRBJ1-5, with TRBD1 identical over 11 bases. The CDR3 has 16 residues. Germline values: CDR1 LNHDA, CDR2 SQIVND (reference sequence). The trim removed 5 bases at V and 1 base at J, leaving 4 bases unmatched. CDR3 protein: CASSPRDRGSNQPQHF. CDR3 nucleotides: TGTGCCAGTAGTCCCCGGGACAGGGGGAGCAATCAGCCCCAGCATTTT.

The V and J genes are TRBV2 and TRBJ2-1; D is perhaps TRBD2 (6 bases). From germline, CDR1 is SNHLY and CDR2 FYNNEI. The V end lost 6 bases, the J end lost 6 bases, and 18 bases lay between the germline ends. The CDR3 is 15 amino acids. CDR3 sequence: CASSPGGLRINEQFF. For the CDR3, the DNA is TGTGCCAGCAGCCCCGGGGGACTCCGGATCAATGAGCAGTTCTTC. The whole variable domain, remainder taken from reference TRBV2 and TRBJ2-1, is EPEVTQTPSHQVTQMGQEVILRCVPISNHLYFYWYRQILGQKVEFLVSFYNNEISEKSEIFDDQFSVERPDGSNFTLKIRSTKLEDSAMYFCASSPGGLRINEQFFGPGTRLTVL.

In DNA form, the CDR3 reads TGTGCCAGCAGCCGCGACAGGGAGAATGAAAAACTGTTTTTT. Amino acids: CASSRDRENEKLFF. V and J are TRBV6-5 and TRBJ1-4; 7 nucleotides align to TRBD1. V shed 6 bases, J shed 5 bases, and the junction held 6 bases outside the gene matches. Germline V lookup: CDR1 MNHEY, CDR2 SVGAGI. CDR3 length: 14 residues.

The rearrangement links TRBV6-1 to TRBJ1-2; D is ambiguous. Germline-derived CDR1 and CDR2 are MNHNS and SASEGT. The CDR3 totals 13 residues. V gave up 6 bases and J gave up 0 bases, with 8 bases separating them. The CDR3 DNA follows: TGTGCCAGCAGCCTACGTGCTAACTATGGCTACACCTTC. Translated: CASSLRANYGYTF.

The rearrangement links TRBV4-2 to TRBJ2-3, with 8 bases that match TRBD1. The CDR3 sequence is 16 residues long. The V gene's germline CDR1 is LGHNA and CDR2 YNFKEQ. J lost 4 bases, V lost 1 base, and 7 bases had no gene match. The CDR3 region is CASSQGDRGDPDTQYF. DNA of the CDR3: TGTGCCAGCAGCCAAGGCGACAGGGGAGACCCAGATACGCAGTATTTT.

The chain joins TRBV5-1 to TRBJ2-2; D might be TRBD1 or TRBD2, each matching 5 bases. Trimming stripped 0 bases from V and 0 bases from J, with 9 bases between. This CDR3 has 16 residues. The germline gives CDR1 SGHRS, CDR2 YFSETQ. As DNA, the CDR3 is TGCGCCAGCAGCTTGGTGGGGGACCCGAACACCGGGGAGCTGTTTTTT. It encodes CASSLVGDPNTGELFF.

The V and J genes are TRBV13 and TRBJ1-2, with a possible D match to TRBD1 (6 bases). Germline V CDR1 and CDR2: PRHDT, FYEKMQ (reference sequence). This CDR3 has 16 residues. V was cut by 1 base and J by 6 bases, with 18 bases left in between. In nucleotides, the CDR3 is TGTGCCAGCAGCTTAGTTGGGGTTGCGGGGGGGCATGGCTACACCTTC. Translated: CASSLVGVAGGHGYTF. Full variable domain (outside the CDR3, taken from reference TRBV13 and TRBJ1-2): AAGVIQSPRHLIKEKRETATLKCYPIPRHDTVYWYQQGPGQDPQFLISFYEKMQSDKGSIPDRFSAQQFSDYHSELNMSSLELGDSALYFCASSLVGVAGGHGYTFGSGTRLTVV.